This T cell receptor (beta chain) stems from a study of blood T cell repertoires in COVID-19. Overall study: T cells, B-cell-depleted T cells, or PBMCs provided the cDNA or gDNA that served as material.

Using immunoSEQ multiplex PCR, the repertoire was profiled, and TCRdb retains in-frame clones only, with some absent. Altogether 150,000 to 200,000 clones are present, 84% being singletons, with the ten largest covering about 8.6%. V trimming: 4 bases; J trimming: 10 bases; junction bases outside the gene matches: 16. CDR3 length equals 16 residues. CDR1 is LNHDA and CDR2 is SQIVND in the germline V gene (reference sequence). Adults between about 18 and 89 years of age took part from fewer than 30 US areas. The chain has TRBV19 and TRBJ1-5; 7 bases line up with TRBD1. Input material: PBMCs or T cells enriched from blood (not recorded which). The receptor was derived from a woman in her fifties or sixties who had recovered from COVID-19. The CDR3 DNA reads TGTGCCAGTAGTAAAATGGGAGACAGGGCGGTCAGCCCCCAGCATTTT. It codes for CASSKMGDRAVSPQHF.